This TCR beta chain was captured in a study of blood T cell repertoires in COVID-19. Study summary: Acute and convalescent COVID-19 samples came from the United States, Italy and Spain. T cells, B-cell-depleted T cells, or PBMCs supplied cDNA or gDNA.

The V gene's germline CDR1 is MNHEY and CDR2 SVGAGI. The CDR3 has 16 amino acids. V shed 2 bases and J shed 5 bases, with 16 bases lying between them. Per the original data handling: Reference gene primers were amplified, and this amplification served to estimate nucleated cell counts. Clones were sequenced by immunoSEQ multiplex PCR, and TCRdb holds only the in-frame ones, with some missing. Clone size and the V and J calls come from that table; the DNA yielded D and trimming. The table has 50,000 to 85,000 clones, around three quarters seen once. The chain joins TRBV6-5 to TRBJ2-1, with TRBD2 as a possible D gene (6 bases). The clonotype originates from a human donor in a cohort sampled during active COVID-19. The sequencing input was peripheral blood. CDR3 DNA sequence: TGTGCCAGCAGTTACGCGATGGCGCGGGGCGACAATGAGCAGTTCTTC. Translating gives CASSYAMARGDNEQFF.